The 7 T cell receptor beta chains in this list originate from one sample, sequenced in a study of T cells in localized non-small cell lung cancer. The assay was immunoSEQ multiplex PCR, and TCRdb's table has in-frame clones only and misses some. The data contain 14,000 to 15,000 clones, approximately 85% of them singletons. The material sequenced was peripheral blood, taken before any cancer treatment. These TCRs come from a woman aged 40 to 75 with stage I lung adenocarcinoma.

The CDR3 spells CASSLDPATQYF. Here the CDR3 DNA reads TGTGCCAGCAGCTTAGATCCCGCTACGCAGTATTTT. The rearrangement links TRBV11-3 to TRBJ2-3, with unresolved D. V gave up 0 bases and J gave up 8 bases, with 6 bases separating them. Germline V gives CDR1 SGHNT, CDR2 YENEEA. The CDR3 is made up of 12 amino acids.

The rearrangement joins TRBV2 to TRBJ2-7, with 8 nucleotides matching TRBD1. The J segment lost 4 bases and the V segment lost 6 bases, leaving 8 bases of the junction unmatched. Germline CDR1 SNHLY, CDR2 FYNNEI. CDR3 length: 14 residues. The CDR3 DNA is TGTGCCAGCAGAAGACAAGACAGGGGATACGAGCAGTACTTC. The encoded protein is CASRRQDRGYEQYF.

The chain employs TRBV9 and TRBJ2-2; 10 nucleotides line up with TRBD1. CDR3 size: 15 residues. Germline CDR1 reads SGDLS; CDR2 reads YYNGEE. After removal of 3 bases from V and 6 bases from J, the junction contained 5 bases not matched to a gene. The CDR3, as DNA: TGTGCCAGCAGCGGACAGGGGGCATATCCCGGGGAGCTGTTTTTT. Translating gives CASSGQGAYPGELFF.

Notes on this clone: One end of the junction fails to match germline, which may point to a read error. CDR3 DNA sequence: TGTGCTAGCAGCCAAGGGGACAGGGGGTCCCACGAGCAGTACTTC. This sequence encodes CASSQGDRGSHEQYF. The chain combines TRBV7-7 with TRBJ2-7; 11 nucleotides match TRBD1. The CDR3 loop spans 15 amino acids. Germline V gives CDR1 SSHAT, CDR2 FNYEAQ (reference sequence).

The rearrangement uses TRBV30 and TRBJ2-5; no definite D call. Trimming took off 2 bases at V and 0 bases at J, with 4 bases between the two ends. CDR3 size: 12 residues. Germline lookup yields CDR1 GTSNPN and CDR2 SVGIG (reference sequence). CDR3 protein: CAWSYNQETQYF. CDR3 nucleotides: TGTGCCTGGAGTTACAACCAAGAGACCCAGTACTTC. Drawing the rest from reference TRBV30 and TRBJ2-5, the complete variable domain is SQTIHQWPATLVQPVGSPLSLECTVEGTSNPNLYWYRQAAGRGLQLLFYSVGIGQISSEVPQNLSASRPQDRQFILSSKKLLLSDSGFYLCAWSYNQETQYFGPGTRLLVL.

This chain connects TRBV15 to TRBJ1-6, with 9 bases identical to TRBD1. J lost 8 bases, V lost 0 bases, and 11 bases had no gene match. In germline, CDR1 is LNHNV, CDR2 YYDKDF (reference sequence). The CDR3 has 18 amino acids. The CDR3 region is CATSRDPWGTGSHSPLHF. The CDR3 region has the DNA TGTGCCACCAGCAGAGATCCGTGGGGGACAGGGTCTCATTCACCCCTCCACTTT.

The V call is TRBV27, the J call TRBJ1-1; TRBD1 aligns across 7 bases. J gave up 3 bases and V 4 bases, and 8 bases lay outside the gene matches. Germline V gene data show CDR1 as MNHEY and CDR2 as SMNVEV (reference sequence). CDR3 length: 15 amino acids. CDR3 sequence (DNA): TGTGCCAGCAGTTCCTCCGACAGGGCCGACACTGAAGCTTTCTTT. Its protein is CASSSSDRADTEAFF.